The clone carrying this TCR beta chain was found a few times. Its antigen is still unknown. The junction had 12 bases not matched to a gene; V was cut back by 5 bases and J by 1 base. This CDR3 has 19 amino acids. Germline CDR1 SGHVS, CDR2 FQNEAQ. Then a second PCR, running roughly 7 to 12 cycles, was carried out with a sample-barcoded 5' primer and a J-beta primer mix. TCRdb reprocessed the 5' RACE reads via MiXCR and lists one record per CDR3 protein. The sample has some 760,000 distinct CDR3 sequences; roughly 25% are singletons. Roughly 9.2 milliliters of peripheral blood were drawn from each donor into EDTA-treated tubes. This sample stems from a study of blood T cells in healthy people across ages. Overall study results and limits: Both higher diversity and more naive CD4+ cells marked long-lived donors when set against aged donors.

These same records also appear under a second study, on T cells of mothers and their children.

What was sequenced was blood. This chain uses TRBV7-8 with TRBJ2-1; TRBD2 agrees at 12 bases. The source of this sequence is a boy between 10 and 17 years old in good health. CDR3 nucleotide sequence: TGTGCCAGCAGCACGAGCCGGACTAGCGGGACCGTTTCCTACAATGAGCAGTTCTTC. Its translation is CASSTSRTSGTVSYNEQFF.